The rows below give T cell receptor beta chains drawn from one sample of a study of blood T cells in healthy people across ages. TCRdb passed the 5' RACE reads through MiXCR, listing each CDR3 protein once. The sample consists of some 1.5 million distinct CDR3 sequences, 28% of them appearing once. Sequenced material: blood. These receptors all come from a woman aged 30 to 39 in good health. Both conserved end residues are trimmed from each CDR3. Size values are once, few and many counts, or a class for expanded clones, and some rows have none.

CDR3aa: ATSGHEKLF
v_gene: TRBV15
abundance: .
j_gene: TRBJ1-4

CDR3aa: ASNGGSRGHTDTQY
v_gene: TRBV11-2
abundance: .
j_gene: TRBJ2-3

CDR3aa: ASSPWTNYEQY
v_gene: TRBV18
abundance: .
j_gene: TRBJ2-7

CDR3aa: ASSGTSGHFYEQY
v_gene: TRBV5-6
abundance: .
j_gene: TRBJ2-7

CDR3aa: ASRSLVSTDTQY
v_gene: TRBV5-1
abundance: .
j_gene: TRBJ2-3

CDR3aa: ASSYMREGPYEQY
v_gene: TRBV6-5
abundance: .
j_gene: TRBJ2-7

CDR3aa: SARDLHDGDYGYT
v_gene: TRBV20-1
abundance: .
j_gene: TRBJ1-2

CDR3aa: AISAGGEKLF
v_gene: TRBV10-3
abundance: .
j_gene: TRBJ1-4

CDR3aa: SAIRVRDTEAF
v_gene: TRBV29-1
abundance: few
j_gene: TRBJ1-1

CDR3aa: ASSLEAGVSLYEQY
v_gene: TRBV5-5
abundance: many
j_gene: TRBJ2-7

CDR3aa: ASEERTSSYEQY
v_gene: TRBV10-2
abundance: few
j_gene: TRBJ2-7

CDR3aa: SARDSLAGSTDTQY
v_gene: TRBV20-1
abundance: .
j_gene: TRBJ2-3

CDR3aa: ASSQNSGANVLT
v_gene: TRBV11-2
abundance: many
j_gene: TRBJ2-6

CDR3aa: ASSPSGGYNEQF
v_gene: TRBV5-1
abundance: many
j_gene: TRBJ2-1

CDR3aa: ATSDPGQPRSEQF
v_gene: TRBV24-1
abundance: .
j_gene: TRBJ2-1

CDR3aa: ASSLGFAPDTQY
v_gene: TRBV7-2
abundance: .
j_gene: TRBJ2-3

CDR3aa: ASSPDSPKEQY
v_gene: TRBV18
abundance: .
j_gene: TRBJ2-5

CDR3aa: ATRDSSSYEQY
v_gene: TRBV6-2/TRBV6-3
abundance: few
j_gene: TRBJ2-7

CDR3aa: SARLGLAGGYEQY
v_gene: TRBV20-1
abundance: few
j_gene: TRBJ2-7

CDR3aa: SACPRADTKETQY
v_gene: TRBV20-1
abundance: .
j_gene: TRBJ2-5

CDR3aa: ASSLSPGRTDTQY
v_gene: TRBV5-1
abundance: .
j_gene: TRBJ2-3

CDR3aa: ASSKRSTGNTEAF
v_gene: TRBV19
abundance: few
j_gene: TRBJ1-1

CDR3aa: ASSPGLAGNTDTQY
v_gene: TRBV6-2/TRBV6-3
abundance: many
j_gene: TRBJ2-3

CDR3aa: ASSVQTSDSYNGQY
v_gene: TRBV25-1
abundance: .
j_gene: .

CDR3aa: AGSLHLTGNEQF
v_gene: TRBV14
abundance: few
j_gene: TRBJ2-1

CDR3aa: SAFWRETQY
v_gene: TRBV20-1
abundance: .
j_gene: TRBJ2-5

CDR3aa: AISEMEGRSTDTQY
v_gene: TRBV10-3
abundance: .
j_gene: TRBJ2-3

CDR3aa: ASSSEGQGVSYEQY
v_gene: TRBV5-6
abundance: few
j_gene: TRBJ2-7

CDR3aa: ASAEAGDTDTQY
v_gene: TRBV7-2
abundance: few
j_gene: TRBJ2-3

CDR3aa: ASSSGGSPSGYEQY
v_gene: TRBV5-1
abundance: .
j_gene: TRBJ2-7

CDR3aa: SVSRREVQDTQY
v_gene: TRBV29-1
abundance: few
j_gene: TRBJ2-3

CDR3aa: ASSPGTGSSYNEQF
v_gene: TRBV4-3
abundance: many
j_gene: TRBJ2-1

CDR3aa: ASSSALLYEQY
v_gene: TRBV6-2/TRBV6-3
abundance: .
j_gene: TRBJ2-7

CDR3aa: ACSSEGRGEYNEQF
v_gene: TRBV9
abundance: .
j_gene: TRBJ2-1

CDR3aa: ASNRNRDRGRPDTQY
v_gene: TRBV2
abundance: .
j_gene: TRBJ2-3

CDR3aa: ASSLGQGMGYNEQY
v_gene: TRBV12-3/TRBV12-4
abundance: .
j_gene: TRBJ2-4

CDR3aa: ASSVQSPGQTFTPQH
v_gene: TRBV9
abundance: .
j_gene: TRBJ1-5

CDR3aa: ASSSAGQGEAYEQY
v_gene: TRBV6-2/TRBV6-3
abundance: .
j_gene: TRBJ2-7

CDR3aa: ASSLVRGTDEQF
v_gene: TRBV11-3
abundance: .
j_gene: TRBJ2-1

CDR3aa: ASSSPGVRVGQF
v_gene: TRBV7-3
abundance: few
j_gene: TRBJ2-1

CDR3aa: ASSQGTSGASSYEQY
v_gene: TRBV4-1
abundance: few
j_gene: TRBJ2-7

CDR3aa: PRTSGDNIQY
v_gene: TRBV7-7
abundance: .
j_gene: .

CDR3aa: SANAADCEQY
v_gene: TRBV20-1
abundance: once
j_gene: .

CDR3aa: SVGGTEETQY
v_gene: TRBV29-1
abundance: many
j_gene: TRBJ2-5

CDR3aa: ASSQLRVAHNEQF
v_gene: TRBV3-1
abundance: many
j_gene: TRBJ2-1

CDR3aa: ASSSRDPGAQGRYGYT
v_gene: TRBV5-1
abundance: many
j_gene: TRBJ1-2

CDR3aa: ASTRQGSETQY
v_gene: TRBV12-3/TRBV12-4
abundance: .
j_gene: .

CDR3aa: ASGLAGQGAGYT
v_gene: TRBV5-1
abundance: few
j_gene: TRBJ1-2

CDR3aa: ASSLGRQGWGTEAF
v_gene: TRBV5-1
abundance: .
j_gene: TRBJ1-1

CDR3aa: SARARVFKGYEQY
v_gene: TRBV20-1
abundance: many
j_gene: TRBJ2-7

CDR3aa: ASRPRLAGRAETQY
v_gene: TRBV2
abundance: many
j_gene: TRBJ2-5

CDR3aa: ASSKDRGFNTEAF
v_gene: TRBV19
abundance: once
j_gene: TRBJ1-1

CDR3aa: ASSDSGAPAETQY
v_gene: TRBV9
abundance: few
j_gene: TRBJ2-5

CDR3aa: ASSFVGELF
v_gene: TRBV12-3/TRBV12-4
abundance: .
j_gene: TRBJ2-2

CDR3aa: ASSLSASGTSGEQF
v_gene: TRBV28
abundance: .
j_gene: TRBJ2-1

CDR3aa: ASSLGRGFQETRY
v_gene: TRBV7-7
abundance: .
j_gene: TRBJ2-5

CDR3aa: ASSVIPISGAPSSYEQY
v_gene: TRBV5-1
abundance: many
j_gene: TRBJ2-7

CDR3aa: ASSQYREETQY
v_gene: TRBV2
abundance: few
j_gene: TRBJ2-5

CDR3aa: ASSGRMNTGELF
v_gene: TRBV5-1
abundance: .
j_gene: TRBJ2-2

CDR3aa: ATSQGGDQETQY
v_gene: TRBV24-1
abundance: .
j_gene: TRBJ2-5